In this sample, the clone carrying this TCR beta chain turned up a few times. What it binds is unknown. This sample is drawn from a study of human T cells and chemical hapten exposure. Across the study: Mainly, slight library volume differences in the pool made TCR yields vary.

Germline assignment: CDR1 MDHEN and CDR2 SYDVKM. V was cut by 4 bases and J by 4 bases, with 22 bases left in between. This CDR3 has 18 amino acids. Study results and limitations: There was alopecia in the donors, so their immune response may differ from that of healthy people.

Indicated time point: pre-sensitization, week 0. Treatment given: therapeutic diphenylcyclopropenone sensitization with weekly scalp DPC. Blood draws came before every patch-test application. TCRdb recomputed calls from the RACE reads with MiXCR, one row per CDR3 protein. The table records 80,000 to 95,000 distinct CDR3 sequences, around 9.6% of them present only once. This chain uses TRBV28 with TRBJ2-2, with D perhaps TRBD2 (7 bases). Sequenced material: whole blood, taken in connection with sensitization to the hapten diphenylcyclopropenone (DPC). The receptor was derived from a woman aged 40-49 years with alopecia areata. Some clones in this sample may be carry-over from other donors' samples. This CDR3 reads CASSSPQGRGAVTGELFF. The CDR3 DNA reads as TGTGCCAGCAGTTCCCCCCAGGGGAGGGGGGCAGTCACCGGGGAGCTGTTTTTT.